The rows below give T cell receptor beta chains drawn from one sample of a study of OX40 agonist ivuxolimab in advanced cancers. The assay was immunoSEQ multiplex PCR, and TCRdb's table has in-frame clones only and misses some. Among over 85,000 clones, 84% were seen once, and the ten largest hold approximately 1.2%. Source: CD4+ or CD8+ T cells sorted from blood, taken in a trial of the OX40 agonist ivuxolimab. The receptors were gathered from an adult with an advanced solid tumor such as melanoma, head and neck, liver or kidney cancer. The CDR3 runs from the conserved cysteine through the conserved F or W. The D gene is left open where the match is weak. Clone size is given for some rows only: seen once, a few or many times, or a class if the clone is expanded.

TRBD1 | TRBJ2-3 | TRBV7-8 | NA | CASSPQGVADTQYF | TGTGCCAGCAGCCCCCAGGGGGTGGCAGATACGCAGTATTTT
NA | TRBJ1-4 | TRBV6-5 | NA | CASGLQENEKLFF | TGTGCCAGCGGTCTACAGGAAAATGAAAAACTGTTTTTT
NA | TRBJ1-4 | TRBV7-9 | NA | CASSLEVEVEKLFF | TGTGCCAGCAGCTTAGAGGTAGAGGTTGAAAAACTGTTTTTT
NA | TRBJ2-2 | TRBV7-3 | NA | CASRTFGEHTGELFF | TGTGCCAGCAGGACCTTTGGGGAGCACACCGGGGAGCTGTTTTTT
NA | TRBJ1-1 | TRBV6-1 | NA | CASSETWKWTEAFF | TGTGCCAGCAGTGAAACGTGGAAGTGGACTGAAGCTTTCTTT
NA | TRBJ1-1 | TRBV7-2 | few | CATKETNKDTEAFF | TGTGCCACCAAAGAGACCAACAAGGACACTGAAGCTTTCTTT
NA | TRBJ1-2 | TRBV25-1 | NA | CASSESQGYGYTF | TGTGCCAGCAGTGAATCACAGGGCTATGGCTACACCTTC
NA | TRBJ2-1 | TRBV7-2 | NA | CASSLLARPYNEQFF | TGTGCCAGCAGCTTGTTAGCGCGCCCCTACAATGAGCAGTTCTTC
TRBD2 | TRBJ2-5 | TRBV13 | NA | CASSPRGLAGGPRLQETQYF | TGTGCCAGCAGCCCCCGGGGACTAGCGGGGGGGCCGCGGCTACAAGAGACCCAGTACTTC
NA | TRBJ1-2 | TRBV5-4 | NA | CASSLEGASYGYTF | TGTGCCAGCAGCTTGGAGGGAGCAAGCTATGGCTACACCTTC
TRBD1 | TRBJ2-7 | TRBV27 | NA | CASSPLGTVSYEQYF | TGTGCCAGCAGTCCCCTCGGGACAGTCTCCTACGAGCAGTACTTC
TRBD1 | TRBJ2-1 | TRBV6-1 | NA | CASTPDRDYNEQFF | TGTGCCAGCACCCCGGACAGGGACTACAATGAGCAGTTCTTC
TRBD1 | TRBJ1-5 | TRBV28 | NA | CATLGQAGDQPQHF | TGTGCCACCCTGGGACAGGCTGGAGATCAGCCCCAGCATTTT
NA | TRBJ2-1 | TRBV5-1 | once | CASSLDQAFNEQFF | TGCGCCAGCAGCTTGGATCAGGCGTTCAATGAGCAGTTCTTC
NA | TRBJ2-7 | TRBV27 | NA | CASSSLDREKQYF | TGTGCCAGCAGTTCCCTGGATAGGGAAAAGCAGTACTTC
NA | TRBJ2-5 | TRBV5-8 | NA | CASSRTQWRGETQYF | TGTGCCAGCAGCCGTACTCAATGGAGGGGGGAGACCCAGTACTTC
TRBD1 | TRBJ2-2 | TRBV19 | NA | CASSTRQGFGELFF | TGTGCCAGTAGTACGCGACAGGGTTTCGGGGAGCTGTTTTTT
NA | TRBJ2-3 | TRBV28 | NA | CASSHQGTDTQYF | TGTGCCAGCAGTCACCAGGGTACAGATACGCAGTATTTT
TRBD2 | TRBJ2-1 | TRBV7-9 | NA | CASSLPPQAGGNEQFF | TGTGCCAGCAGCTTACCACCACAGGCCGGGGGGAATGAGCAGTTCTTC
NA | TRBJ2-1 | TRBV6-4 | NA | CASSVEASSYNEQFF | TGTGCCAGCAGTGTCGAGGCAAGCTCCTACAATGAGCAGTTCTTC
NA | TRBJ2-3 | TRBV14 | NA | CASSPTGTDTQYF | TGTGCCAGCAGCCCCACTGGCACAGATACGCAGTATTTT
NA | TRBJ1-1 | TRBV18 | NA | CASSPRDTEAFF | TGTGCCAGCTCACCTCGGGACACTGAAGCTTTCTTT
NA | TRBJ2-1 | TRBV11-2 | NA | CASSLGTYNEQFF | TGTGCCAGCAGCTTAGGGACCTACAATGAGCAGTTCTTC
NA | TRBJ1-1 | TRBV9 | NA | CASSVGPRPDMNTEAFF | TGTGCCAGCAGCGTAGGCCCCCGGCCCGACATGAACACTGAAGCTTTCTTT
NA | TRBJ1-1 | TRBV4-3 | NA | CASSQDTRGTEAFF | TGCGCCAGCAGCCAAGATACCAGGGGCACTGAAGCTTTCTTT
TRBD1 | TRBJ1-5 | TRBV2 | NA | CASSFGTGEGRPQHF | TGTGCCAGCAGTTTTGGGACAGGGGAAGGTCGGCCCCAGCATTTT
NA | TRBJ1-1 | TRBV5-1 | NA | CASSLGQVPTEAFF | TGCGCCAGCAGCTTGGGGCAGGTACCAACTGAAGCTTTCTTT
NA | TRBJ2-2 | TRBV5-1 | NA | CASTQGRGINGELFF | TGCGCCAGCACCCAAGGCCGGGGGATTAACGGGGAGCTGTTTTTT
TRBD1 | TRBJ1-5 | TRBV7-2 | NA | CASSSRTGGGNQPQHF | TGTGCCAGCAGCTCTCGGACAGGGGGAGGGAATCAGCCCCAGCATTTT
TRBD1 | TRBJ2-1 | TRBV19 | NA | CASSTPDRNRYNEQFF | TGTGCCAGTAGTACCCCGGACAGGAACCGTTACAATGAGCAGTTCTTC
NA | TRBJ1-1 | TRBV11-2 | NA | CASSPNRPMGNTEAFF | TGTGCCAGCAGCCCCAATCGGCCTATGGGGAACACTGAAGCTTTCTTT
NA | TRBJ1-6 | TRBV9 | NA | CASSVAAGNSPLHF | TGTGCCAGCAGCGTAGCGGCCGGGAATTCACCCCTCCACTTT
NA | TRBJ1-2 | TRBV11-1 | NA | CASSSTGGAYGYTF | TGTGCCAGCAGCTCCACCGGCGGGGCCTATGGCTACACCTTC
NA | TRBJ1-4 | TRBV7-9 | NA | CASSLQGRFDEKLFF | TGTGCCAGCAGCCTTCAGGGGAGGTTTGATGAAAAACTGTTTTTT
NA | TRBJ1-1 | TRBV19 | NA | CASSPWTAIRPEAFF | TGTGCCAGTAGTCCATGGACAGCTATCCGACCTGAAGCTTTCTTT
NA | TRBJ1-2 | TRBV7-2 | NA | CASSFSQDNYGYTF | TGTGCCAGCAGCTTCTCTCAGGATAACTATGGCTACACCTTC
TRBD1 | TRBJ1-1 | TRBV11-1 | NA | CASSFARQGTEAFF | TGTGCCAGCAGCTTCGCCCGACAGGGCACTGAAGCTTTCTTT
TRBD2 | TRBJ2-2 | TRBV9 | NA | CASSVASPSGGTGELFF | TGTGCCAGCAGCGTAGCTTCCCCTAGCGGGGGCACCGGGGAGCTGTTTTTT
NA | TRBJ1-5 | TRBV19 | once | CATSDTDYQPQHF | TGTGCCACCTCAGACACAGATTATCAGCCCCAGCATTTT
NA | TRBJ2-7 | TRBV18 | NA | CASSISIQGATYEQYF | TGTGCCAGCTCAATTAGCATACAAGGGGCTACCTACGAGCAGTACTTC
NA | TRBJ1-4 | TRBV7-9 | NA | CASSARDGIEKLFF | TGTGCCAGCAGCGCCCGGGACGGTATTGAAAAACTGTTTTTT
NA | TRBJ2-6 | TRBV6-5 | NA | CASRLGGAGANVLTF | TGTGCCAGCAGGTTAGGGGGAGCCGGGGCCAACGTCCTGACTTTC
NA | TRBJ1-5 | TRBV28 | NA | CASSSVSSSNQPQHF | TGTGCCAGCAGTTCTGTTTCTAGCAGCAATCAGCCCCAGCATTTT
NA | TRBJ1-1 | TRBV29-1 | few | CSVGRLNTEAFF | TGCAGCGTTGGTCGTCTGAACACTGAAGCTTTCTTT
NA | TRBJ2-3 | TRBV7-3 | NA | CASSLQGPPGDTQYF | TGTGCCAGCAGCTTACAGGGACCCCCAGGAGATACGCAGTATTTT
TRBD2 | TRBJ2-1 | TRBV5-4 | NA | CASSPPGSGGGADEQFF | TGTGCCAGCAGCCCCCCGGGATCTGGCGGGGGGGCAGATGAGCAGTTCTTC
TRBD1 | TRBJ1-2 | TRBV28 | once | CASSLGSGTGRNGYTF | TGTGCCAGCAGTTTAGGGTCCGGGACAGGGCGAAATGGCTACACCTTC
TRBD1 | TRBJ1-5 | TRBV10-3 | NA | CAIKAGQGEAQHF | TGTGCCATCAAGGCTGGACAGGGTGAGGCCCAGCATTTT
TRBD1 | TRBJ2-5 | TRBV19 | NA | CASSTGQGAETQYF | TGTGCCAGTAGTACCGGACAGGGGGCTGAGACCCAGTACTTC
NA | TRBJ1-5 | TRBV4-2 | NA | CASSPGVGANQPQHF | TGTGCCAGCAGCCCGGGGGTCGGGGCCAATCAGCCCCAGCATTTT